Listed here is a single TCR beta chain. This entry is derived from a study of blood T cell repertoires in COVID-19. Repertoires were generated with immunoSEQ multiplex PCR, while TCRdb's copy carries only in-frame clones and drops some. The data hold roughly 250,000 clones, with roughly 93% observed a single time. Trimming cost V 4 bases and J 3 bases, with 12 bases left between them. Germline loops: CDR1 LGHDT, CDR2 YNNKEL (reference sequence). The CDR3 loop spans 14 amino acids. Participants reported their clinical history, and cohort assignment relied on those reports. Sequenced sample: PBMCs or T cells enriched from blood (not recorded which). The chain carries TRBV3-1 (or the pseudogene TRBV3-2) and TRBJ2-5, with a weak D call TRBD2 (6 bases). The source is a woman aged 40 to 50 with acute COVID-19. The CDR3 spells CASSLRRREETQYF. CDR3 DNA sequence: TGTGCCAGCAGCCTCCGGAGGAGGGAAGAGACCCAGTACTTC.